Listed here are 25 T cell receptor beta chains from one sample, sequenced in a study of T cells after yellow fever vaccination. TCRdb re-analysed the 5' RACE reads in MiXCR, keeping a single row per CDR3 protein. The sample consists of hundreds of thousands of distinct CDR3 sequences, around 6.5% of them appearing once. Sequences were derived from PBMCs, sampled 5 days after the yellow fever booster vaccination. These receptors all stem from a man aged 25-40 years who received the YFV17D yellow fever vaccine.

This clonotype was recorded at least ten times. The chain carries TRBV4-3 and TRBJ2-1; D is unresolved. The CDR3 sequence is 12 residues long. CDR1 and CDR2 from the germline V gene are LGHNA and YSLEER. Trimming stripped 1 base from V and 12 bases from J, with 10 bases between. The CDR3 coding sequence is TGCGCCAGCAGCCAAGTGGGTAGGGTGCAGTTCTTC. Its protein is CASSQVGRVQFF.

This clonotype was detected ten times or more. The chain couples TRBV27 to TRBJ2-1, with TRBD1 matching 8 bases. The ends lost 5 bases at V and 7 bases at J; junction bases unmatched: 10. CDR3 size: 15 residues. Germline V gene data show CDR1 as MNHEY and CDR2 as SMNVEV (reference sequence). CDR3 sequence: CASSMRTGYTNEQFF. The CDR3 coding sequence is TGTGCCAGCAGTATGAGGACAGGGTACACAAATGAGCAGTTCTTC.

This clonotype came up a few times. This chain uses TRBV5-1 with TRBJ2-3; D might be TRBD2 (5 bases). The CDR3 has 16 amino acids. The germline V gene encodes CDR1 SGHRS and CDR2 YFSETQ. Trimming left V 0 bases short and J 0 bases short, with 11 bases between. CDR3 sequence reads: CASSLDGGPSTDTQYF. The CDR3 DNA reads as TGCGCCAGCAGCTTGGATGGCGGGCCTAGCACAGATACGCAGTATTTT.

This clonotype was counted ten times or more. The chain recombines TRBV29-1 with TRBJ2-3; perhaps D is TRBD1 or TRBD2 (7 bases each). V was pared by 4 bases and J by 3 bases, with 17 bases between. The CDR3 is 15 residues long. The germline V gene encodes CDR1 SQVTM and CDR2 ANQGSEA. The chain's CDR3 is CSVGHSGGGTDTQYF. The CDR3 nucleotides are TGCAGCGTTGGTCATTCAGGGGGAGGGACAGATACGCAGTATTTT.

This clonotype was counted at least ten times. The chain has TRBV27 and TRBJ1-5; TRBD1 is a possible D gene (6 bases). Germline CDR1 is MNHEY and CDR2 is SMNVEV (reference sequence). The CDR3 sequence is 15 residues long. Trimming cost V 5 bases and J 0 bases, with 11 bases left between them. This chain's CDR3 is CASSGQKYSNQPQHF. The CDR3 DNA is TGTGCCAGCAGTGGACAGAAATATAGCAATCAGCCCCAGCATTTT.

This clonotype has more than one count but fewer than ten. It is unclear where the CDR3 begins or ends on the DNA, so no DNA is shown, and the CDR3 is as TCRdb lists it. The chain carries TRBV5-5 and TRBJ2-6; TRBD1 is the table's D call, not checked against the DNA. Inclusive of both ends, the CDR3 amounts to 18 amino acids. Germline values: CDR1 SGHKS, CDR2 YYEKEE (reference sequence). CDR3: CASTQAAALWERANVLTF.

This clonotype has at least ten counts. The J gene is TRBJ2-3, the V gene TRBV6-1; 15 positions agree with TRBD2. V lost 7 bases, J lost 10 bases, and 12 bases stayed unmatched. CDR3 size: 16 residues. Germline loops: CDR1 MNHNS, CDR2 SASEGT. The CDR3 here is CASTYGTSGRPSAQYF. CDR3 in DNA: TGTGCCAGCACCTATGGGACTAGCGGGAGGCCCTCAGCGCAGTATTTT.

The chain couples TRBV19 to TRBJ2-4; the D gene is possibly TRBD1 (6 bases). The CDR3 extends over 12 amino acids. Trimming shortened V by 7 bases and J by 11 bases, and 15 bases separated the two germline ends. The germline V gene has CDR1 LNHDA and CDR2 SQIVND (reference sequence). The CDR3 DNA reads as TGTGCCAGTAACCCGCCCGCAGGGGTTCAGTACTTC. This sequence encodes CASNPPAGVQYF. The complete variable domain, with remaining parts taken from reference TRBV19 and TRBJ2-4, reads DGGITQSPKYLFRKEGQNVTLSCEQNLNHDAMYWYRQDPGQGLRLIYYSQIVNDFQKGDIAEGYSVSREKKESFPLTVTSAQKNPTAFYLCASNPPAGVQYFGAGTRLSVL.

The rearrangement uses TRBV14 and TRBJ2-1, with 13 bases fitting TRBD2. Germline-derived CDR1 and CDR2 are SGHDN and FVKESK. The ends lost 6 bases at V and 2 bases at J; junction bases unmatched: 10. This CDR3 has 18 amino acids. The CDR3: CASSSGLAGRGPYNEQFF. The DNA for the CDR3 is TGTGCCAGCAGTTCGGGACTAGCGGGAAGGGGCCCCTACAATGAGCAGTTCTTC.

This clonotype has a handful of counts. The chain uses TRBV12-3 or TRBV12-4 and TRBJ2-1; 11 bases are shared with TRBD2. The trim removed 4 bases at V and 0 bases at J, leaving 14 bases unmatched. CDR3 length: 20 residues. CDR3 in DNA: TGTGCCAGCAGTTCCCCGGGACTAGCGGACCTAGGGGGCTCCTACAATGAGCAGTTCTTC. Protein product: CASSSPGLADLGGSYNEQFF.

The rearrangement uses TRBV7-2 and TRBJ1-5, with TRBD1 identical over 8 bases. The CDR3 has 13 amino acids. Germline V gene lookup returns CDR1 SGHTA and CDR2 FQGNSA. The ends lost 5 bases at V and 9 bases at J; junction bases unmatched: 6. The CDR3: CASSAGTGTPQHF. The CDR3 coding sequence is TGTGCCAGCAGCGCCGGGACAGGAACGCCCCAGCATTTT.

There are many counts of this clonotype. The chain links TRBV14 to TRBJ2-1; TRBD2 matches at 13 bases. The germline V gene has CDR1 SGHDN and CDR2 FVKESK. The CDR3 contains 17 residues. J lost 6 bases, V lost 5 bases, and 10 bases had no gene match. The CDR3 sequence: CASSTLTSGRAVNEQFF. The CDR3 DNA sequence: TGTGCCAGCAGCACTTTAACTAGCGGGAGGGCCGTCAATGAGCAGTTCTTC.

This clonotype was seen a handful of times. The gene calls are TRBV9 and TRBJ2-4, with unresolved D. This CDR3 spans 15 amino acids. Germline V gene data show CDR1 as SGDLS and CDR2 as YYNGEE. The ends were cut back, 0 bases at V and 8 bases at J, with 15 bases in the middle. The CDR3 protein is CASSVGPPFIDIQYF. The CDR3, as DNA: TGTGCCAGCAGCGTAGGCCCGCCCTTTATTGACATTCAGTACTTC.

The genes are TRBV20-1 and TRBJ1-2, with D possibly matching TRBD1 (6 bases). Per germline, CDR1 DFQATT and CDR2 SNEGSKA (reference sequence). The V end was cut by 0 bases, the J end by 6 bases, with 11 bases between. The CDR3 extends over 13 amino acids. In DNA form, the CDR3 reads TGCAGTGCTAGAGATGGGGGGGCGAATGGCTACACCTTC. Translation gives CSARDGGANGYTF.

This clonotype was detected only a few times. The chain is built from TRBV7-6 and TRBJ2-5, with D perhaps TRBD2 (5 bases). The germline V and J ends were trimmed by 4 bases and 5 bases, with 26 bases remaining between them. Germline-derived CDR1 and CDR2 are SGHVS and FNYEAQ. The CDR3 has 18 amino acids. The chain's CDR3 is CASSSFLTPDGGLETQYF. The CDR3 DNA reads as TGTGCCAGCAGCTCCTTCTTGACCCCCGACGGAGGCTTGGAGACCCAGTACTTC.

This clonotype has a handful of counts. The chain uses TRBV5-4 and TRBJ2-1; tentatively, D is TRBD1 (5 bases). The CDR3 consists of 14 residues. The ends were cut back, 6 bases at V and 8 bases at J, with 18 bases in the middle. The germline V gene encodes CDR1 SGHNT and CDR2 YYREEE (reference sequence). Here the CDR3 reads CASTQVSGQDEQFF. The CDR3 DNA sequence: TGTGCCAGCACCCAGGTATCAGGGCAAGATGAGCAGTTCTTC.

In its sample, this clonotype was seen a few times. This chain joins TRBV19 and TRBJ2-2; 7 nucleotides agree with TRBD1. The germline gives CDR1 LNHDA, CDR2 SQIVND (reference sequence). The CDR3 extends over 14 amino acids. The ends lost 10 bases at V and 1 base at J; junction bases unmatched: 6. As DNA, the CDR3 is TGTGCCACTTACAGGGGACAGAACACCGGGGAGCTGTTTTTT. It yields the protein CATYRGQNTGELFF.

The gene calls are TRBV12-3 or TRBV12-4 and TRBJ1-2; D might be TRBD1 (5 bases). The CDR3 consists of 16 residues. Trimming took off 1 base at V and 1 base at J, with 13 bases between the two ends. This chain's CDR3 is CASSLVIGGGNYGYTF. As DNA, the CDR3 is TGTGCCAGCAGTTTAGTTATAGGTGGGGGTAACTATGGCTACACCTTC.

Ten or more counts support this clonotype. The CDR3 protein is CATSRDRLGTFF. CDR3 DNA: TGTGCCACCAGCAGAGATCGACTAGGGACGTTCTTC. The V call is TRBV15, the J call TRBJ2-1; TRBD2 might be the D (6 bases). Germline CDR1 reads LNHNV; CDR2 reads YYDKDF (reference sequence). The CDR3 loop spans 12 amino acids. Deletions cut 0 bases from V and 15 bases from J, with 12 bases between.

This clonotype turned up a few times. The chain joins TRBV19 to TRBJ2-1; the D call may be TRBD1 or TRBD2 (5 bases each). The ends were cut back, 6 bases at V and 4 bases at J, with 13 bases in the middle. Germline V gene data show CDR1 as LNHDA and CDR2 as SQIVND (reference sequence). This CDR3 comprises 14 residues. The CDR3 sequence: CASSSGTLYNEQFF. The CDR3 DNA reads as TGTGCCAGTAGCTCCGGGACCCTGTACAATGAGCAGTTCTTC.

This clonotype was recorded at least ten times. The chain couples TRBV5-1 to TRBJ1-3; TRBD1 is a possible D gene (5 bases). The CDR3 loop spans 16 amino acids. Between the trimmed V and J ends, which lost 2 bases and 0 bases, there was a span of 12 bases. Per germline, CDR1 SGHRS and CDR2 YFSETQ. The CDR3 protein is CASSLGTFTSGNTIYF. As DNA, the CDR3 is TGCGCCAGCAGCTTAGGGACTTTTACCTCTGGAAACACCATATATTTT.

This clonotype was seen ten or more times. J is TRBJ2-1 and V is TRBV7-7, with 9 bases lining up with TRBD2. Germline V gene lookup returns CDR1 SSHAT and CDR2 FNYEAQ (reference sequence). The CDR3 runs to 16 residues. Trimming removed 3 bases from V and 9 bases from J; junction bases left unmatched: 12. As DNA, the CDR3 is TGTGCCAGCAGCTTCCTACTAGCGGGCCCAAAGGGTGAGCAGTTCTTC. Its translation is CASSFLLAGPKGEQFF. Using reference TRBV7-7 and TRBJ2-1 for the parts outside the CDR3, the full variable domain is GAGVSQSPRYKVTKRGQDVTLRCDPISSHATLYWYQQALGQGPEFLTYFNYEAQPDKSGLPSDRFSAERPEGSISTLTIQRTEQRDSAMYRCASSFLLAGPKGEQFFGPGTRLTVL.

This clonotype was recorded at least ten times. The CDR3 spells CSARGGGEVNEQFF. The CDR3 DNA reads TGCAGTGCTAGGGGTGGGGGCGAGGTAAATGAGCAGTTCTTC. J is TRBJ2-1 and V is TRBV20-1, with D tentatively TRBD1 (6 bases). The CDR3 is 14 amino acids. Germline CDR1 reads DFQATT; CDR2 reads SNEGSKA (reference sequence). V was pared by 3 bases and J by 7 bases, with 16 bases between.

This clonotype was observed a few times. The chain links TRBV27 to TRBJ2-4; 7 nucleotides agree with TRBD1. V was clipped by 7 bases and J by 0 bases; unmatched bases: 6. CDR1 is MNHEY, CDR2 SMNVEV, per germline (reference sequence). The CDR3 has 15 residues. This CDR3 reads CASKRTGLAKNIQYF. CDR3 sequence (DNA): TGTGCCAGCAAACGGACAGGATTAGCCAAAAACATTCAGTACTTC.

This clonotype was recorded at least ten times. The genes are TRBV7-2 and TRBJ1-6; TRBD1 matches 8 bases. V gave up 4 bases and J gave up 9 bases; unmatched junction bases: 8. This CDR3 is 15 amino acids long. The germline V gene has CDR1 SGHTA and CDR2 FQGNSA. The CDR3: CASSYIQGGRSPLHF. The CDR3 DNA is TGTGCCAGCAGCTATATACAGGGGGGGCGTTCACCCCTCCACTTT.